The TCR beta chain under discussion was sequenced for a study of shared clonotypes between healthy human individuals. V dropped 4 bases and J dropped 2 bases, with 0 bases sitting between them. The V gene's germline CDR1 is LNHDA and CDR2 SQIVND (reference sequence). This CDR3 has 11 residues. Deep was the level used in running the assay. Sequencing was performed with immunoSEQ multiplex PCR; in TCRdb, only in-frame clones are kept and a portion is missing. The table records about 1.1 million clones, about four fifths of them present only once. General observations from the study: It was only blood that was sampled, and tissue repertoires likely differ. Researchers found naive subsets generally carried larger estimated richness than memory subsets.

About this clone itself: Its antigen is not identified. Other DNA sequences in the same sample also yield this CDR3.

The source material was memory CD4+ T cells from PBMCs. Subset specified: CD45RA-negative fraction. The origin of this receptor is a man in his late teens or twenties in good health. Some clones in this sample may be carry-over from other donors' samples. The rearrangement joins TRBV19 to TRBJ2-1, with D unresolved. CDR3 loop: CASSTYNEQFF. In DNA form, the CDR3 reads TGTGCCAGTAGTACCTACAATGAGCAGTTCTTC.